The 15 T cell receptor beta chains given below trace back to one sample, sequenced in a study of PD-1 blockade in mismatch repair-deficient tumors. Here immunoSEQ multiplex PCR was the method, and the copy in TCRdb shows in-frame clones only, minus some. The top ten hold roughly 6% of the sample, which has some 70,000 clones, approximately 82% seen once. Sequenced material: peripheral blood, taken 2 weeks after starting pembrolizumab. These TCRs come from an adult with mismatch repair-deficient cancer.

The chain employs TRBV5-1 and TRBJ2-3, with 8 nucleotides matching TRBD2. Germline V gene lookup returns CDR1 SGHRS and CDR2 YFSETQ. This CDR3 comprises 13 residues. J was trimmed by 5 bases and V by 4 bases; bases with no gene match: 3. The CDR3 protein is CASSPGGRDTQYF. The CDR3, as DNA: TGCGCCAGCAGCCCGGGAGGGCGAGATACGCAGTATTTT.

The CDR3 loop is CASSRASGRGSYNEQFF. The CDR3 bases are TGTGCCAGTAGTAGGGCTAGCGGGAGAGGCTCCTACAATGAGCAGTTCTTC. The V call is TRBV19, the J call TRBJ2-1, with 10 bases that match TRBD2. J gave up 0 bases and V 4 bases, and 6 bases lay outside the gene matches. Germline CDR1 and CDR2: LNHDA and SQIVND (reference sequence). The CDR3 has 17 amino acids. Using reference TRBV19 and TRBJ2-1 for the parts outside the CDR3, the full variable domain is DGGITQSPKYLFRKEGQNVTLSCEQNLNHDAMYWYRQDPGQGLRLIYYSQIVNDFQKGDIAEGYSVSREKKESFPLTVTSAQKNPTAFYLCASSRASGRGSYNEQFFGPGTRLTVL.

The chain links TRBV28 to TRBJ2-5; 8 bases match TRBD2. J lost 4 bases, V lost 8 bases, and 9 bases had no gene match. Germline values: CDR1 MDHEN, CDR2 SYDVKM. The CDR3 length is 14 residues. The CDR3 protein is CASYQRGTAETQYF. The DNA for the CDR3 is TGTGCCAGCTACCAGCGGGGGACGGCAGAGACCCAGTACTTC.

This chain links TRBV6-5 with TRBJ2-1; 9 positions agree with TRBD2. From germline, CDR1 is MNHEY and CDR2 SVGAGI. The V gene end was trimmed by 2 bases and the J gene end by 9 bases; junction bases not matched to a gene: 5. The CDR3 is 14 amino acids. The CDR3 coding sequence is TGTGCCAGCAGTTACGCGGGAGGGCCAGGTGAGCAGTTCTTC. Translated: CASSYAGGPGEQFF.

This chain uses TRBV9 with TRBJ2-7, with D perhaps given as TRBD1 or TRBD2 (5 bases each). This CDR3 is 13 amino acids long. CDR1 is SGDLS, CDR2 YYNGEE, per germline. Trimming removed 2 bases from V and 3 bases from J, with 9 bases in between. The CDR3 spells CASSVGPGYEQYF. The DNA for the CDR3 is TGTGCCAGCAGCGTGGGACCCGGCTACGAGCAGTACTTC.

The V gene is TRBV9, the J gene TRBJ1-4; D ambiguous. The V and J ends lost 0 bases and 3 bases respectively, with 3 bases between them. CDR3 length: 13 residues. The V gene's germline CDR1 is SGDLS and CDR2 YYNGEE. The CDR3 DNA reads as TGTGCCAGCAGCGTAGTTCCTAATGAAAAACTGTTTTTT. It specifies CASSVVPNEKLFF.

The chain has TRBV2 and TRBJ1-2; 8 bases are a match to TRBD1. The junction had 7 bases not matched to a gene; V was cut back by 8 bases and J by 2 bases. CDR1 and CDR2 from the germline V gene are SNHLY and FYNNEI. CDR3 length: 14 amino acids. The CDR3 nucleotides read TGTGCCAGCGTCGGAGGACAGGGAAACTATGGCTACACCTTC. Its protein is CASVGGQGNYGYTF.

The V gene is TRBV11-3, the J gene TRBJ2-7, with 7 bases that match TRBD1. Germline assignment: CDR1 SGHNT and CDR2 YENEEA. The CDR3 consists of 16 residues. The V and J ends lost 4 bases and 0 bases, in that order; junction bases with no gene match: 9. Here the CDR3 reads CASSSKGGVSSYEQYF. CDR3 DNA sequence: TGTGCCAGCAGCTCGAAAGGGGGCGTGAGCTCCTACGAGCAGTACTTC.

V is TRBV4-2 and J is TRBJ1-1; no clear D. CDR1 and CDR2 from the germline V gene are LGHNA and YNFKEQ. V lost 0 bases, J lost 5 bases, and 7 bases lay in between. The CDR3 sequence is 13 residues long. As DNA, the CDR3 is TGTGCCAGCAGCCAAGAGCCTAGTACTGAAGCTTTCTTT. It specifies CASSQEPSTEAFF.

The chain's CDR3 is CASSTSSGRIQETQYF. The CDR3 DNA reads as TGTGCCAGCAGCACCTCTAGCGGGAGGATTCAAGAGACCCAGTACTTC. V gene TRBV7-9 combines with J gene TRBJ2-5, with 11 bases lining up with TRBD2. Germline V gives CDR1 SEHNR, CDR2 FQNEAQ (reference sequence). This CDR3 comprises 16 residues. Trimming removed 5 bases from V and 2 bases from J; junction bases left unmatched: 7. Supplemented by reference TRBV7-9 and TRBJ2-5, the full variable domain reads DTGVSQNPRHKITKRGQNVTFRCDPISEHNRLYWYRQTLGQGPEFLTYFQNEAQLEKSRLLSDRFSAERPKGSFSTLEIQRTEQGDSAMYLCASSTSSGRIQETQYFGPGTRLLVL.

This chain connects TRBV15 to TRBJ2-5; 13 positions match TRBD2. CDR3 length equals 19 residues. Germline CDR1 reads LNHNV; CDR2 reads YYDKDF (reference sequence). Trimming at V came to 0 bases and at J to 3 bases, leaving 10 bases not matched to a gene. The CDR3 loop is CATSRDVIAGTSGKETQYF. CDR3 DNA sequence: TGTGCCACCAGCAGAGATGTGATCGCCGGGACTAGCGGGAAAGAGACCCAGTACTTC.

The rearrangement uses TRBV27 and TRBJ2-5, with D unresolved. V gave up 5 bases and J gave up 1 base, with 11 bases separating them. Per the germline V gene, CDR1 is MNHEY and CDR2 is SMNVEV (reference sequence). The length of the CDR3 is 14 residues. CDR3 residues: CASSRLDPQETQYF. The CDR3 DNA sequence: TGTGCCAGCAGTCGTCTAGATCCCCAAGAGACCCAGTACTTC.

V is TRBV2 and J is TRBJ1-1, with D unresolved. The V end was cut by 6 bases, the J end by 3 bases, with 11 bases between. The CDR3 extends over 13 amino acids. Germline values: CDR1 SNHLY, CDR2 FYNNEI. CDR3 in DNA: TGTGCCAGCAGGATTTTTGAAGACACTGAAGCTTTCTTT. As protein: CASRIFEDTEAFF.

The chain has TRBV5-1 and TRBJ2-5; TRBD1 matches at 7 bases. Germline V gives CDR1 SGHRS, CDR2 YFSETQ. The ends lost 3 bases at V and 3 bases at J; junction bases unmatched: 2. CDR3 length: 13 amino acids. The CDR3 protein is CASSWDREETQYF. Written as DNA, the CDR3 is TGCGCCAGCAGCTGGGACAGAGAAGAGACCCAGTACTTC.

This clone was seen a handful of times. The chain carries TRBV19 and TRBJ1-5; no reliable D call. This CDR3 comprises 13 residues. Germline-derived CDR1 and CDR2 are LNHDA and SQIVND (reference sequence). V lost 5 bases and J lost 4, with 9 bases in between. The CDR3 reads CASSLGFNQPQHF. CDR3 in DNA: TGTGCCAGTAGTTTAGGGTTTAATCAGCCCCAGCATTTT.